These 4 T cell receptor beta chains originate from one sample sequenced in a study of radiation and T cells in renal cell carcinoma. Stated time point: blood 2 weeks post-SBRT. Treatment denoted: 15 Gy SBRT to primary tumor, nephrectomy 4 weeks later. Assay: immunoSEQ multiplex PCR; the TCRdb copy retains only in-frame clones and omits some. The table records tens of thousands of clones, roughly 85% of them present only once. The sequencing used blood, collected from a patient whose treatment included radiotherapy and nephrectomy. Source of these receptors: a woman in her 50s with renal cell carcinoma.

In its sample, this clone was seen once. The chain joins TRBV5-4 to TRBJ2-3, with D possibly being TRBD2 (7 bases). Trimming shortened V by 0 bases and J by 3 bases, and 14 bases separated the two germline ends. The CDR3 consists of 16 residues. Germline V gene data show CDR1 as SGHNT and CDR2 as YYREEE (reference sequence). CDR3 sequence: CASSLGRGPGTDTQYF. The CDR3 region has the DNA TGTGCCAGCAGCTTGGGGCGGGGGCCGGGAACAGATACGCAGTATTTT.

The CDR3, as DNA: TGCGCCAGCAGGACAGGGAGCCAAGAGACCCAGTACTTC. Its protein product is CASRTGSQETQYF. The V and J genes are TRBV10-1 and TRBJ2-5; TRBD1 matches at 7 bases. The germline V gene encodes CDR1 WNHNN and CDR2 SYGVQD (reference sequence). CDR3 length: 13 amino acids. The J segment lost 1 base and the V segment lost 6 bases, leaving 2 bases of the junction unmatched.

The V and J genes are TRBV19 and TRBJ2-3, with a weak D call TRBD2 (6 bases). The length of the CDR3 is 15 residues. Deletions cut 1 base from V and 3 bases from J, with 11 bases between. Germline CDR1 is LNHDA and CDR2 is SQIVND (reference sequence). The CDR3 DNA sequence: TGTGCCAGTAGTATAGGGGAGGAGGGTACAGATACGCAGTATTTT. It specifies CASSIGEEGTDTQYF. The full variable domain, its missing parts supplied by reference TRBV19 and TRBJ2-3, is DGGITQSPKYLFRKEGQNVTLSCEQNLNHDAMYWYRQDPGQGLRLIYYSQIVNDFQKGDIAEGYSVSREKKESFPLTVTSAQKNPTAFYLCASSIGEEGTDTQYFGPGTRLTVL.

This clone was seen a handful of times. The chain joins TRBV20-1 to TRBJ2-1; D remains unclear. Germline V gives CDR1 DFQATT, CDR2 SNEGSKA (reference sequence). Deletions cut 6 bases from V and 9 bases from J, with 9 bases between. The CDR3 spans 10 residues. This CDR3 is CSAQMFEQFF. For the CDR3, the DNA is TGCAGTGCCCAAATGTTTGAGCAGTTCTTC.